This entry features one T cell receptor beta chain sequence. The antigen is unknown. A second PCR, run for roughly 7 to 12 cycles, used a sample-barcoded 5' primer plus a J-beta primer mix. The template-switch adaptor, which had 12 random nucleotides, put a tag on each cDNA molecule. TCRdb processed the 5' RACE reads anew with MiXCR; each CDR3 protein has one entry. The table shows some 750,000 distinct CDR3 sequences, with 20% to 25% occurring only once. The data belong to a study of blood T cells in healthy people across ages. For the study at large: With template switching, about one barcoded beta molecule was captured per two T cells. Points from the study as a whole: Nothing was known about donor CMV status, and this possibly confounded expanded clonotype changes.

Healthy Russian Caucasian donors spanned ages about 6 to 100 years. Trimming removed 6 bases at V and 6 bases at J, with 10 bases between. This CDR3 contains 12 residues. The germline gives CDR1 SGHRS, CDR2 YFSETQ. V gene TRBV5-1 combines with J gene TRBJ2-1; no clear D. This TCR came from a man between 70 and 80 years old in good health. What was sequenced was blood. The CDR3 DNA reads TGCGCCAGCACCCGACGGACCAATGAGCAGTTCTTC. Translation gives CASTRRTNEQFF.